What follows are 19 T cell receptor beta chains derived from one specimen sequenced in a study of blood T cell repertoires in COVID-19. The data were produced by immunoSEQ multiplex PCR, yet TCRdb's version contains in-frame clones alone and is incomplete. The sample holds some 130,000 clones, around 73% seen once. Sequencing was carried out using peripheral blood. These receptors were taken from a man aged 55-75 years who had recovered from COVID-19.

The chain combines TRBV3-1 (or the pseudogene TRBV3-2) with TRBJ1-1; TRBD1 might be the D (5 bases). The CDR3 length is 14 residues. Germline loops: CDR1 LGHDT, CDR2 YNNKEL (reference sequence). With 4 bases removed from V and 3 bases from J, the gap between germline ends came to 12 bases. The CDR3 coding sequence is TGTGCCAGCAGCCCGCTGGGGGGGGACACTGAAGCTTTCTTT. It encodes CASSPLGGDTEAFF.

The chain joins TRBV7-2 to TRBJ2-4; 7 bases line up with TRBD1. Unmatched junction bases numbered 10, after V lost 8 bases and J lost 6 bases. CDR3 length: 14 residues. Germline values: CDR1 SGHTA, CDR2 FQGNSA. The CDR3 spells CASANLQGRNIQYF. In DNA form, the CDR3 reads TGTGCCAGCGCCAATTTACAGGGGAGAAACATTCAGTACTTC.

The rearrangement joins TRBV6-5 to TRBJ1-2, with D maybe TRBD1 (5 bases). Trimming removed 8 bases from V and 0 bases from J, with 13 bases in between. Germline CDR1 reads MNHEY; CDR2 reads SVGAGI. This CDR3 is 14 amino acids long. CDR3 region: CASQGLRSNYGYTF. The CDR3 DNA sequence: TGTGCCAGCCAGGGATTGAGGTCTAACTATGGCTACACCTTC.

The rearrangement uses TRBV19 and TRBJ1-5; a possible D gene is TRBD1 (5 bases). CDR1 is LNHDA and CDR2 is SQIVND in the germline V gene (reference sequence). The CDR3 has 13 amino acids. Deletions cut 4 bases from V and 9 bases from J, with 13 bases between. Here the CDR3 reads CASSSDSGGPQHF. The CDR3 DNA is TGTGCCAGTAGTAGTGACAGCGGGGGGCCCCAGCATTTT.

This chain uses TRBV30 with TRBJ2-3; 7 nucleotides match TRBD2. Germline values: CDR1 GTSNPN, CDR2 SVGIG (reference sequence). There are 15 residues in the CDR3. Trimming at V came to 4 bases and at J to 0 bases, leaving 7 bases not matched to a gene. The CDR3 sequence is CAWTRVGGSTDTQYF. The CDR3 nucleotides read TGTGCCTGGACGAGAGTCGGGGGGAGCACAGATACGCAGTATTTT. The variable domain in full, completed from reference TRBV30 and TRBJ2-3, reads SQTIHQWPATLVQPVGSPLSLECTVEGTSNPNLYWYRQAAGRGLQLLFYSVGIGQISSEVPQNLSASRPQDRQFILSSKKLLLSDSGFYLCAWTRVGGSTDTQYFGPGTRLTVL.

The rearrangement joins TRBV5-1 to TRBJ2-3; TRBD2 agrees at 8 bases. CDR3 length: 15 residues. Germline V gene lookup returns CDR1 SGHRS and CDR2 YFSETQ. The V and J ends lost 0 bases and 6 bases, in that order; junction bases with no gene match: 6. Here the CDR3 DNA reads TGCGCCAGCAGCTTGGAAGGGTTAGCGGGGGATACGCAGTATTTT. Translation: CASSLEGLAGDTQYF.

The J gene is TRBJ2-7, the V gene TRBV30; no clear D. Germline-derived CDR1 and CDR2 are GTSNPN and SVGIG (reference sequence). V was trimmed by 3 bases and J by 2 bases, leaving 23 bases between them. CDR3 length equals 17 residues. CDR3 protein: CAWSVDGGYSFPYEQYF. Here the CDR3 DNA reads TGTGCCTGGAGCGTAGACGGCGGATATTCGTTCCCCTACGAGCAGTACTTC.

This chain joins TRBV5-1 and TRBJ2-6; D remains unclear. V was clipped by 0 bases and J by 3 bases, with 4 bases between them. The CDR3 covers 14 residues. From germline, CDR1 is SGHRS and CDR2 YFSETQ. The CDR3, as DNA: TGCGCCAGCAGCTTGGGGAGTGGGGCCAACGTCCTGACTTTC. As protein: CASSLGSGANVLTF.

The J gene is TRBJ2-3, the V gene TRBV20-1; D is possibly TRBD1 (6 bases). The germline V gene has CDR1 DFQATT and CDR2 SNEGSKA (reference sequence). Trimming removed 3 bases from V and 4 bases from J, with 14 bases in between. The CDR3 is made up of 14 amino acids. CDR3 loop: CSASWIGGADTQYF. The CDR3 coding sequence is TGCAGTGCTAGTTGGATAGGGGGTGCAGATACGCAGTATTTT.

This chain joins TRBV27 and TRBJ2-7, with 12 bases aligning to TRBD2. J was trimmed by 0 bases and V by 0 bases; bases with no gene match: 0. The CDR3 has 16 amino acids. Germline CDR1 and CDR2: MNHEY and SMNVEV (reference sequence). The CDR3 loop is CASSLSTSGGSYEQYF. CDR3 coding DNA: TGTGCCAGCAGTTTATCGACTAGCGGGGGCTCCTACGAGCAGTACTTC.

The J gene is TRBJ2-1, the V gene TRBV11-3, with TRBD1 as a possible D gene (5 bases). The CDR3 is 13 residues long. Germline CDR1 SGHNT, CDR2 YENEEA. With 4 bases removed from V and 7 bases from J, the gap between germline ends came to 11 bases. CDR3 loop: CASSWARQNEQFF. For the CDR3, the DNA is TGTGCCAGCAGCTGGGCCCGACAGAATGAGCAGTTCTTC.

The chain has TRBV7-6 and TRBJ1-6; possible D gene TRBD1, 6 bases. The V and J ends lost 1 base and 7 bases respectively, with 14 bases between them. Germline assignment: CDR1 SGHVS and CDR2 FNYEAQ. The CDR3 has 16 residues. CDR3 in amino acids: CASSLGIWDTNSPLHF. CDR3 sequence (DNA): TGTGCCAGCAGCTTAGGGATTTGGGACACAAATTCACCCCTCCACTTT.

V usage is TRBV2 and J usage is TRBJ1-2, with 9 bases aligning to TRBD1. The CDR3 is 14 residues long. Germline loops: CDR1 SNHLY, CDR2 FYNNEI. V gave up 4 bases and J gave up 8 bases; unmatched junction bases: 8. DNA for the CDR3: TGTGCCAGCAGTGTTCCGGGACAGGGTTGGGGCTACACCTTC. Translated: CASSVPGQGWGYTF.

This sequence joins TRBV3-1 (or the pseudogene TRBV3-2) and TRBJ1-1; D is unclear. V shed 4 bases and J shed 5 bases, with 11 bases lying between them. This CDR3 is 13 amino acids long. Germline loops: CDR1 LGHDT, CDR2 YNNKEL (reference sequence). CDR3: CASSLGLGTEAFF. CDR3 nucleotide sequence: TGTGCCAGCAGCCTCGGACTCGGTACTGAAGCTTTCTTT.

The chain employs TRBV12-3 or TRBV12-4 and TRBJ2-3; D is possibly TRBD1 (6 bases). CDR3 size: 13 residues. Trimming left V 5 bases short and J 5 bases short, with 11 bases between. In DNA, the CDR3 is TGTGCCAGCAGTCCCACAGGGTTAGATACGCAGTATTTT. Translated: CASSPTGLDTQYF.

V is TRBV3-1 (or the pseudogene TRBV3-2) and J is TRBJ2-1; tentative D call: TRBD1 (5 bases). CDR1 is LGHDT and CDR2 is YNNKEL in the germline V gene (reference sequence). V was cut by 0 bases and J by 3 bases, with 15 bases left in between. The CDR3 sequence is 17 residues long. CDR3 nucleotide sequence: TGTGCCAGCAGCCAAGATCAATCACTAAGGGGCTACAATGAGCAGTTCTTC. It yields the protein CASSQDQSLRGYNEQFF.

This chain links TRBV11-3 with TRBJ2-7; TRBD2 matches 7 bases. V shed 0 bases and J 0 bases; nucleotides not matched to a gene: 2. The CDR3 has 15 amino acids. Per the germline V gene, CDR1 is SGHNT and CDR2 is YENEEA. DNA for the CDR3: TGTGCCAGCAGCTTAGATCGCGGGAGCTCCTACGAGCAGTACTTC. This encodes CASSLDRGSSYEQYF. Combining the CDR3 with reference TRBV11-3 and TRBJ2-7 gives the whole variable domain EAGVVQSPRYKIIEKKQPVAFWCNPISGHNTLYWYLQNLGQGPELLIRYENEEAVDDSQLPKDRFSAERLKGVDSTLKIQPAELGDSAVYLCASSLDRGSSYEQYFGPGTRLTVT.

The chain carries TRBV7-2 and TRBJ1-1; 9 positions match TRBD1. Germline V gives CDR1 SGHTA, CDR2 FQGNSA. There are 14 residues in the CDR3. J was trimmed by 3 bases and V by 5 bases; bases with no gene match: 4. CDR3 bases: TGTGCCAGCAGCGCCCGACAGGGGGACACTGAAGCTTTCTTT. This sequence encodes CASSARQGDTEAFF.

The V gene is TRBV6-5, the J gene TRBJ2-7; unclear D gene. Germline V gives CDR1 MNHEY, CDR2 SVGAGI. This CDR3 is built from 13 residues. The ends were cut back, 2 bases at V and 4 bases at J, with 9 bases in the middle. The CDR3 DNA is TGTGCCAGCAGTTACGGGCAGTCATACGAGCAGTACTTC. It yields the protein CASSYGQSYEQYF.